Below are 16 T cell receptor beta chains sequenced from a single sample in a study of identical twins. TCRdb processed the 5' RACE reads anew with MiXCR; each CDR3 protein has one entry. The sample records 700,000 or so distinct CDR3 sequences, about 20% being singletons. The data were also submitted as part of a second study, on T cells expressing NK-cell markers.

Sequences were obtained from PBMCs. These receptor sequences come from a woman aged 18-29 years in good health.

The chain has TRBV29-1 and TRBJ2-1; D not certain. Germline values: CDR1 SQVTM, CDR2 ANQGSEA. Trimming pared 6 bases from V and 6 bases from J, leaving 15 bases between. The CDR3 length is 13 residues. CDR3 protein: CSVGLLPGNEQFF. CDR3 sequence (DNA): TGCAGCGTCGGGCTCCTCCCGGGCAATGAGCAGTTCTTC.

This chain uses TRBV6-1 with TRBJ1-1; TRBD1 is a possible D gene (5 bases). V was pared by 6 bases and J by 0 bases, with 17 bases between. Germline lookup yields CDR1 MNHNS and CDR2 SASEGT. The CDR3 is 16 residues long. The CDR3 sequence: CASRPPGSRLNTEAFF. CDR3 in DNA: TGTGCCAGCAGACCCCCAGGGTCCCGATTGAACACTGAAGCTTTCTTT.

The sample holds many counts of this clonotype. This chain links TRBV10-3 with TRBJ2-7; 11 nucleotides agree with TRBD2. The trim removed 7 bases at V and 6 bases at J, leaving 5 bases unmatched. CDR3 length: 13 amino acids. Germline lookup yields CDR1 ENHRY and CDR2 SYGVKD. The DNA for the CDR3 is TGTGCCATCAAGGGGACTAGCGGATTCGAGCAGTACTTC. This sequence encodes CAIKGTSGFEQYF.

The chain uses TRBV7-9 and TRBJ2-7; 7 bases match TRBD2. V lost 5 bases and J lost 3; bases outside the gene matches: 4. The CDR3 contains 13 residues. Germline CDR1 SEHNR, CDR2 FQNEAQ (reference sequence). The CDR3: CASSRQRDYEQYF. The CDR3 bases are TGTGCCAGCAGCCGACAGCGGGACTACGAGCAGTACTTC.

The V and J genes are TRBV12-5 and TRBJ2-5; 8 bases match TRBD2. This CDR3 region has 16 residues. J lost 4 bases, V lost 3 bases, and 10 bases had no gene match. Germline CDR1 LGHNT, CDR2 FRNRAP. In nucleotides, the CDR3 is TGTGCTAGTGGTTTTGGAAGCGGGAGAGGTGGAGAGACCCAGTACTTC. It encodes CASGFGSGRGGETQYF.

This chain joins TRBV12-3 or TRBV12-4 and TRBJ2-4, with D possibly being TRBD1 or TRBD2 (6 bases each). Trimming removed 1 base from V and 3 bases from J, with 7 bases in between. CDR3 size: 14 residues. CDR3 bases: TGTGCCAGCAGTTTAGAGGGGGGCAAAAACATTCAGTACTTC. Its translation: CASSLEGGKNIQYF.

This clonotype has more than one count but fewer than ten. This chain uses TRBV5-1 with TRBJ2-7; D perhaps matches TRBD2 (6 bases). With 0 bases removed from V and 9 bases from J, the gap between germline ends came to 16 bases. The CDR3 is 14 amino acids. The germline V gene has CDR1 SGHRS and CDR2 YFSETQ. DNA for the CDR3: TGCGCCAGCAGCTTGGCCCCGGGGGACCGGGGGCAGTACTTC. Residues: CASSLAPGDRGQYF. Supplemented by reference TRBV5-1 and TRBJ2-7, the full variable domain reads KAGVTQTPRYLIKTRGQQVTLSCSPISGHRSVSWYQQTPGQGLQFLFEYFSETQRNKGNFPGRFSGRQFSNSRSEMNVSTLELGDSALYLCASSLAPGDRGQYFGPGTRLTVT.

This clonotype was seen repeatedly, ten times or more. The gene calls are TRBV10-3 and TRBJ2-1, with D possibly being TRBD1 (5 bases). The ends were cut back, 6 bases at V and 4 bases at J, with 13 bases in the middle. CDR3 size: 14 residues. Germline V gene lookup returns CDR1 ENHRY and CDR2 SYGVKD. CDR3 nucleotides: TGTGCCATCAGATCAGGGCTTGGGTACAATGAGCAGTTCTTC. This translates into CAIRSGLGYNEQFF.

The chain is built from TRBV2 and TRBJ1-1; 10 bases match TRBD1. This CDR3 region has 15 residues. CDR1 is SNHLY and CDR2 is FYNNEI in the germline V gene. Trimming cost V 5 bases and J 2 bases; bases outside gene matches: 5. CDR3 residues: CASSRRTGGNTEAFF. In nucleotides, the CDR3 is TGTGCCAGCAGTCGACGGACAGGGGGAAACACTGAAGCTTTCTTT.

V usage is TRBV29-1 and J usage is TRBJ2-7; D may be TRBD1 or TRBD2 (5 bases each). Per the germline V gene, CDR1 is SQVTM and CDR2 is ANQGSEA. This CDR3 contains 13 residues. The V and J ends lost 3 bases and 6 bases respectively, with 15 bases between them. The CDR3 loop is CSVDPGAGLEQYF. The CDR3 bases are TGCAGCGTTGATCCCGGGGCTGGACTCGAGCAGTACTTC.

This chain links TRBV30 with TRBJ2-5; TRBD2 agrees at 7 bases. CDR1 is GTSNPN, CDR2 SVGIG, per germline (reference sequence). The CDR3 is 11 amino acids. J lost 4 bases, V lost 4 bases, and 0 bases had no gene match. The chain's CDR3 is CAWTSGETQYF. Here the CDR3 DNA reads TGTGCCTGGACTAGCGGAGAGACCCAGTACTTC.

The chain recombines TRBV29-1 with TRBJ2-1; D not certain. This CDR3 region has 12 residues. Per the germline V gene, CDR1 is SQVTM and CDR2 is ANQGSEA. V shed 7 bases and J shed 6 bases, with 13 bases lying between them. The DNA of the CDR3 is TGCAGCGGACAAACGTTGGCCAATGAGCAGTTCTTC. Translating gives CSGQTLANEQFF.

The chain couples TRBV9 to TRBJ2-7, with 8 bases identical to TRBD2. Trimming cost V 0 bases and J 3 bases; bases outside gene matches: 5. This CDR3 spans 15 amino acids. The V gene's germline CDR1 is SGDLS and CDR2 YYNGEE. The chain's CDR3 is CASSVDGTRIYEQYF. The DNA for the CDR3 is TGTGCCAGCAGCGTAGATGGGACTAGGATCTACGAGCAGTACTTC.

This rearrangement joins TRBV6-2 or TRBV6-3 to TRBJ2-5, with TRBD2 matching over 11 bases. J lost 5 bases, V lost 7 bases, and 18 bases had no gene match. The CDR3 loop spans 18 amino acids. Per the germline V gene, CDR1 is MNHEY and CDR2 is SVGEGT. DNA of the CDR3: TGTGCCAGCACCCAGTCCATCGTGGAGACTAGCGGGACGGAGACCCAGTACTTC. Translated, it gives CASTQSIVETSGTETQYF.

J is TRBJ2-3 and V is TRBV20-1; TRBD2 aligns across 14 bases. The CDR3 is made up of 16 amino acids. The germline V gene encodes CDR1 DFQATT and CDR2 SNEGSKA (reference sequence). The V gene end was trimmed by 5 bases and the J gene end by 4 bases; junction bases not matched to a gene: 8. The chain's CDR3 is CSAGRLAGGLADTQYF. The CDR3 nucleotides read TGCAGTGCTGGGCGACTAGCGGGAGGGTTGGCAGATACGCAGTATTTT.

This chain joins TRBV27 and TRBJ2-1; 9 positions agree with TRBD2. V trimming: 9 bases; J trimming: 9 bases; junction bases outside the gene matches: 18. CDR1 MNHEY and CDR2 SMNVEV come from the germline V gene (reference sequence). The CDR3 is made up of 16 amino acids. Here the CDR3 DNA reads TGTGCCAGTGCGGTAGCGGGAGAGCTTATGGTTGGTGAGCAGTTCTTC. Its protein product is CASAVAGELMVGEQFF.